The next 19 T cell receptor beta chains were all read from a single sample in a study of molecular identifiers for immune sequencing clone quantification. TCRdb ran MiXCR on the PCR reads and lists one entry per CDR3 protein. Of roughly 86,000 distinct CDR3 sequences listed, 15% to 20% are singletons. Sequenced material: naive CD8+ T cells from blood, with Jurkat cell RNA spiked in. Documented subset: FACS-sorted CD8+CD4-CCR7+CD45RA+ naive T cells. These receptors came from a human donor in good health. Some libraries in this study had Jurkat cell RNA spiked in.

In the case of this clonotype: This may come from a read error, since a much larger clone is one base off. The chain links TRBV19 to TRBJ2-3, with TRBD1 matching over 7 bases. The V gene end was trimmed by 3 bases and the J gene end by 5 bases; junction bases not matched to a gene: 5. The CDR3 totals 14 residues. In germline, CDR1 is LNHDA, CDR2 SQIVND (reference sequence). This CDR3 is CASSIRQGGDTQYF. Written as DNA, the CDR3 is TGTGCCAGTAGTATCAGACAGGGCGGAGATACGCAGTATTTT.

This clonotype has at least ten counts. The chain couples TRBV6-2 or TRBV6-3 to TRBJ2-7; 8 nucleotides match TRBD1. There are 17 residues in the CDR3. Trimming took 0 bases from V and 3 from J; bases not matched to a gene: 10. From germline, CDR1 is MNHEY and CDR2 SVGEGT. The CDR3 spells CASSYSIQGARIYEQYF. CDR3 nucleotides: TGTGCCAGCAGTTACTCGATCCAGGGGGCCCGTATCTACGAGCAGTACTTC.

In its sample, this clonotype was seen many times. This sequence joins TRBV30 and TRBJ2-7; 8 bases line up with TRBD1. Germline V gene lookup returns CDR1 GTSNPN and CDR2 SVGIG (reference sequence). The CDR3 covers 14 residues. V dropped 3 bases and J dropped 2; count of bases not matched to a gene: 6. The CDR3 DNA follows: TGTGCCTGGAGCGTCGACAGGGGTACCTACGAGCAGTACTTC. Encoded protein: CAWSVDRGTYEQYF.

The table lists this clonotype with many counts. The gene calls are TRBV12-3 or TRBV12-4 and TRBJ2-5; D remains ambiguous. The CDR3 length is 14 residues. V was shortened by 3 bases and J by 2 bases, with 10 bases between the two germline ends. For the CDR3, the DNA is TGTGCCAGCAGTTTCGCCGGAGCACAAGAGACCCAGTACTTC. Translated, it gives CASSFAGAQETQYF.

This clonotype was counted a few times. Sequence at one end of the junction differs from germline and may be a read error. CDR3: CASSGAGGYERYF. CDR3 in DNA: TGTGCCAGCAGTGGAGCGGGAGGGTACGAGCGGTACTTC. J is TRBJ2-7 and V is TRBV6-1; 10 nucleotides line up with TRBD2. This CDR3 is built from 13 residues. Germline V gene data show CDR1 as MNHNS and CDR2 as SASEGT.

This clonotype was counted ten times or more. The V gene is TRBV18, the J gene TRBJ2-5; 8 bases map to TRBD1. Germline lookup yields CDR1 KGHSH and CDR2 LQKENI. The CDR3 loop spans 15 amino acids. J was trimmed by 5 bases and V by 2 bases; bases with no gene match: 7. Written as DNA, the CDR3 is TGTGCCAGCTCACCAGCGACAGGGGTTGGGGAGACCCAGTACTTC. Translating gives CASSPATGVGETQYF.

There are many counts of this clonotype. V and J are TRBV28 and TRBJ2-6; possible D gene TRBD2, 5 bases. Trimming took 2 bases from V and 1 from J, leaving 6 bases between them. The CDR3 is 15 amino acids. Germline lookup yields CDR1 MDHEN and CDR2 SYDVKM. CDR3 DNA: TGTGCCAGCAGTTTAGGGAGTTCTGGGGCCAACGTCCTGACTTTC. This gives the protein CASSLGSSGANVLTF.

Comments on this clonotype: This may stem from a read error, because a much larger clone lies one nucleotide away. The chain recombines TRBV29-1 with TRBJ2-1, with D perhaps matching TRBD2 (6 bases). The germline gives CDR1 SQVTM, CDR2 ANQGSEA. This CDR3 comprises 10 residues. V lost 7 bases and J 12 bases, leaving 13 bases between the germline ends. The CDR3 DNA sequence: TGCAGCGGTGGGGGGTATGTGCAGTTCTTC. Translated, it gives CSGGGYVQFF.

In this sample, this clonotype turned up many times. V gene TRBV7-9 combines with J gene TRBJ2-3; no clear D gene. Looked up from germline, CDR1 is SEHNR and CDR2 is FQNEAQ (reference sequence). The CDR3 consists of 15 residues. Trimming left V 0 bases short and J 4 bases short, with 11 bases between. CDR3 protein: CASSLADPRPDTQYF. DNA of the CDR3: TGTGCCAGCAGCTTAGCTGACCCTAGGCCAGATACGCAGTATTTT.

This clonotype showed up many times. V usage is TRBV4-1 and J usage is TRBJ2-5; 8 bases map to TRBD2. Trimming at V came to 1 base and at J to 5 bases, leaving 6 bases not matched to a gene. The CDR3 covers 15 residues. From germline, CDR1 is MGHRA and CDR2 YSYEKL. CDR3 region: CASSQGRGGRETQYF. CDR3 coding DNA: TGCGCCAGCAGCCAAGGACGGGGGGGTCGTGAGACCCAGTACTTC.

This clonotype showed up many times. This chain connects TRBV13 to TRBJ1-1; maybe TRBD1 (6 bases). V lost 8 bases, J lost 3 bases, and 16 bases lay in between. This CDR3 comprises 14 residues. The germline V gene has CDR1 PRHDT and CDR2 FYEKMQ (reference sequence). For the CDR3, the DNA is TGTGCCAGCCGTCACTGGACAGTGGACACTGAAGCTTTCTTT. Its translation is CASRHWTVDTEAFF.

V is TRBV2 and J is TRBJ2-4, with a tentative D call TRBD2 (6 bases). CDR1 and CDR2 (germline): SNHLY, FYNNEI. This CDR3 spans 13 amino acids. With 8 bases removed from V and 12 bases from J, the gap between germline ends came to 20 bases. The CDR3 here is CASQPGVENGQYF. CDR3 coding DNA: TGTGCCAGCCAACCGGGGGTAGAAAACGGTCAGTACTTC.

The table lists this clonotype with many counts. The rearrangement links TRBV20-1 to TRBJ2-7, with 7 bases matching TRBD2. Per the germline V gene, CDR1 is DFQATT and CDR2 is SNEGSKA (reference sequence). CDR3 length: 13 amino acids. The V gene end was trimmed by 3 bases and the J gene end by 4 bases; junction bases not matched to a gene: 6. CDR3 bases: TGCAGTGCTAGGTGGGCGGGAGATTACGAGCAGTACTTC. Translating it yields CSARWAGDYEQYF.

At least ten counts were recorded for this clonotype. The chain is built from TRBV7-9 and TRBJ2-2, with a tentative D call TRBD1 (5 bases). The germline CDR1 and CDR2 sequences are SEHNR and FQNEAQ (reference sequence). V was cut by 4 bases and J by 1 base, with 13 bases left in between. The CDR3 is 16 residues long. The CDR3 loop is CASSSARQMNTGELFF. CDR3 sequence (DNA): TGTGCCAGCAGCTCTGCGAGACAGATGAACACCGGGGAGCTGTTTTTT.

About this clonotype: A single base separates this from a much larger clone, so it may be a read error. Here the CDR3 omits its conserved ending phenylalanine or tryptophan, so a read error is the likely source. This sequence joins TRBV2 and TRBJ1-4; D not resolved. The CDR3 covers 14 residues. CDR1 is SNHLY, CDR2 FYNNEI, per germline. The V gene lost 6 bases and the J gene lost 7 bases, with 15 bases spanning the gap. CDR3: CASSDPGRGEKLFL. CDR3 sequence (DNA): TGTGCCAGCAGCGACCCGGGCCGAGGTGAAAAACTGTTTCTT.

Comment on this clonotype: With a much larger clone just one base away, this may be a read error. This rearrangement joins TRBV3-1 to TRBJ2-7, with D maybe TRBD1 (6 bases). The CDR3 is 13 residues long. The V gene's germline CDR1 is LGHDT and CDR2 YNNKEL (reference sequence). The CDR3 sequence is CAGSQGLAYEQYF. CDR3 DNA: TGTGCCGGCAGCCAGGGGCTGGCCTACGAGCAGTACTTC.

This clonotype was recorded at least ten times. The V call is TRBV27, the J call TRBJ1-2; possible D gene TRBD1, 5 bases. Between the trimmed V and J ends, which lost 3 bases and 8 bases, there was a span of 13 bases. Germline V CDR1 and CDR2: MNHEY, SMNVEV (reference sequence). The CDR3 is 13 residues long. DNA of the CDR3: TGTGCCAGCAGTTTTGGGACCCGTCAAGGCTACACCTTC. It is translated as CASSFGTRQGYTF.

There are many counts of this clonotype. The rearrangement links TRBV7-3 to TRBJ1-5; 7 positions agree with TRBD1. The CDR3 sequence is 13 residues long. Germline CDR1 reads SGHTA; CDR2 reads FQGTGA. The trim removed 5 bases at V and 6 bases at J, leaving 4 bases unmatched. CDR3 DNA sequence: TGTGCCAGCAGCCAGGACAGGACTCAGCCCCAGCATTTT. Encoded protein: CASSQDRTQPQHF.

This clonotype was seen many times. J is TRBJ2-2 and V is TRBV7-9; D call uncertain. CDR3 length: 14 residues. The germline V gene encodes CDR1 SEHNR and CDR2 FQNEAQ (reference sequence). V gave up 0 bases and J gave up 1 base, with 3 bases separating them. CDR3 sequence reads: CASSLAGNTGELFF. The CDR3 DNA reads as TGTGCCAGCAGCTTAGCGGGGAACACCGGGGAGCTGTTTTTT.